This TCR beta chain came from a study of blood T cell repertoires in COVID-19. V was clipped by 5 bases and J by 4 bases, with 10 bases between them. This CDR3 spans 13 amino acids. Germline V gene sequence: CDR1 SGHAT, CDR2 FQNNGV. Profiling relied on immunoSEQ multiplex PCR, and the TCRdb table lists in-frame clones only, not all of them. The table has 40,000 or so clones, 70% to 90% seen once; the top ten hold over 10%. The rearrangement joins TRBV11-2 to TRBJ2-3; D possibly corresponds to TRBD1 (6 bases). This receptor was identified in a woman aged 65 to 85 in a cohort sampled during active COVID-19. Material for sequencing was peripheral blood. In DNA, the CDR3 is TGTGCCAGCAGCAGAGGACAGCCAGATACGCAGTATTTT. Translating gives CASSRGQPDTQYF.